The 20 T cell receptor beta chains below come from one sample, sequenced in a study of shared clonotypes between healthy human individuals. TCRdb's table, derived via immunoSEQ multiplex PCR, lists solely in-frame clones and lacks some. The data hold about 2.1 million clones, with roughly 91% observed a single time. Naive CD8 cells lacked CD45RO, underwent positive selection for CCR7 and left out terminally differentiated effector memory CD45RA+ cells. The sequencing input was naive CD8+ T cells from PBMCs. These receptors were obtained from a young man in good health. Some clones in this sample may be carry-over from other donors' samples.

This clone was found once. The chain couples TRBV19 to TRBJ2-7, with TRBD1 identical over 10 bases. The CDR3 spans 15 residues. Trimming took 1 base from V and 4 from J; bases not matched to a gene: 4. The V gene's germline CDR1 is LNHDA and CDR2 SQIVND (reference sequence). The CDR3 nucleotides are TGTGCCAGTAGTATAGGTCTGGGACAGGGGTACGAGCAGTACTTC. This sequence encodes CASSIGLGQGYEQYF. The full variable domain, in which reference TRBV19 and TRBJ2-7 provide the parts outside the CDR3, is DGGITQSPKYLFRKEGQNVTLSCEQNLNHDAMYWYRQDPGQGLRLIYYSQIVNDFQKGDIAEGYSVSREKKESFPLTVTSAQKNPTAFYLCASSIGLGQGYEQYFGPGTRLTVT.

This clone showed up just once. The chain uses TRBV27 and TRBJ1-2; tentatively, D is TRBD1 (5 bases). The CDR3 has 14 amino acids. Trimming took 4 bases from V and 7 from J, leaving 16 bases between them. In germline, CDR1 is MNHEY, CDR2 SMNVEV (reference sequence). CDR3 amino acids: CASSWGLLGSGYTF. The DNA of the CDR3 is TGTGCCAGCAGTTGGGGCCTTCTCGGAAGTGGCTACACCTTC.

V and J are TRBV7-2 and TRBJ2-3; a weak D match, TRBD1 (5 bases). Germline loops: CDR1 SGHTA, CDR2 FQGNSA. The length of the CDR3 is 15 residues. Trimming stripped 4 bases from V and 5 bases from J, with 16 bases between. DNA for the CDR3: TGTGCCAGCAGCTCACGGACACCGCCGGGAGATACGCAGTATTTT. This sequence encodes CASSSRTPPGDTQYF. Together with reference TRBV7-2 and TRBJ2-3, the CDR3 gives the full variable domain: GAGVSQSPSNKVTEKGKDVELRCDPISGHTALYWYRQSLGQGLEFLIYFQGNSAPDKSGLPSDRFSAERTGGSVSTLTIQRTQQEDSAVYLCASSSRTPPGDTQYFGPGTRLTVL.

The chain carries TRBV27 and TRBJ2-3, with a weak D call TRBD2 (6 bases). CDR1 is MNHEY, CDR2 SMNVEV, per germline (reference sequence). V lost 6 bases, J lost 2 bases, and 12 bases lay in between. CDR3 length: 14 residues. This CDR3 is CASRQGTYTDTQYF. The CDR3 DNA follows: TGTGCCAGCAGACAAGGGACTTACACAGATACGCAGTATTTT.

The V and J genes are TRBV4-3 and TRBJ1-2, with TRBD1 identical over 7 bases. The CDR3 is made up of 14 amino acids. Germline V gene lookup returns CDR1 LGHNA and CDR2 YSLEER. Trimming cost V 4 bases and J 8 bases; bases outside gene matches: 10. The CDR3 here is CASSPTEGALGYTF. CDR3 nucleotides: TGCGCCAGCAGCCCAACAGAGGGGGCTCTAGGCTACACCTTC.

The V call is TRBV19, the J call TRBJ2-7; TRBD2 matches 7 bases. CDR3 length: 17 amino acids. J lost 2 bases, V lost 3 bases, and 13 bases had no gene match. Looked up from germline, CDR1 is LNHDA and CDR2 is SQIVND (reference sequence). CDR3 bases: TGTGCCAGTAGTATCCGGTGGCGGGAGAACCGAACCTACGAGCAGTACTTC. This codes for CASSIRWRENRTYEQYF.

The rearrangement links TRBV28 to TRBJ1-1; TRBD1 is a possible D gene (6 bases). CDR1 is MDHEN, CDR2 SYDVKM, per germline. The CDR3 loop spans 14 amino acids. Trimming removed 7 bases from V and 5 bases from J, with 17 bases in between. CDR3 sequence (DNA): TGTGCCAGCACCTTAGGGGGGGCGCGAACTGAAGCTTTCTTT. It is translated as CASTLGGARTEAFF.

J is TRBJ1-2 and V is TRBV6-5, with D hard to call. This CDR3 has 15 amino acids. Trimming took off 0 bases at V and 6 bases at J, with 14 bases between the two ends. In germline, CDR1 is MNHEY, CDR2 SVGAGI. The CDR3 here is CASSYSRRSGDGYTF. CDR3 bases: TGTGCCAGCAGTTACTCGCGCAGGTCGGGAGATGGCTACACCTTC.

The chain combines TRBV7-6 with TRBJ2-1; no clear D. From germline, CDR1 is SGHVS and CDR2 FNYEAQ. Trimming pared 2 bases from V and 0 bases from J, leaving 8 bases between. CDR3 length: 15 amino acids. The DNA of the CDR3 is TGTGCCAGCAGCTTACTTCAAAGCTCCTACAATGAGCAGTTCTTC. Translation: CASSLLQSSYNEQFF. Based on the CDR3 plus reference TRBV7-6 and TRBJ2-1, the full variable domain is GAGVSQSPRYKVTKRGQDVALRCDPISGHVSLYWYRQALGQGPEFLTYFNYEAQQDKSGLPNDRFSAERPEGSISTLTIQRTEQRDSAMYRCASSLLQSSYNEQFFGPGTRLTVL.

The V gene is TRBV19, the J gene TRBJ1-5, with D unresolved. Trimming shortened V by 6 bases and J by 3 bases, and 12 bases separated the two germline ends. The length of the CDR3 is 14 residues. Germline loops: CDR1 LNHDA, CDR2 SQIVND (reference sequence). The CDR3 bases are TGTGCCAGTAGACAAAGGTTGGTCAATCAGCCCCAGCATTTT. Translating it yields CASRQRLVNQPQHF.

This clone has only a few counts. The chain couples TRBV7-6 to TRBJ1-1; the D gene is possibly TRBD1 (5 bases). There are 14 residues in the CDR3. V was cut by 5 bases and J by 4 bases, with 14 bases left in between. Looked up from germline, CDR1 is SGHVS and CDR2 is FNYEAQ. CDR3 nucleotide sequence: TGTGCCAGCAGCCCCAGGGATTCAGGCACTGAAGCTTTCTTT. Amino acids: CASSPRDSGTEAFF.

This rearrangement joins TRBV6-5 to TRBJ1-2; D is undetermined. Trimming pared 0 bases from V and 4 bases from J, leaving 15 bases between. There are 16 residues in the CDR3. Germline V gene sequence: CDR1 MNHEY, CDR2 SVGAGI. This chain's CDR3 is CASSYSSLRDIYGYTF. The DNA for the CDR3 is TGTGCCAGCAGTTACTCCTCCCTGAGGGATATCTATGGCTACACCTTC.

This clone showed up just once. The chain carries TRBV30 and TRBJ2-1; D gene uncertain. CDR1 is GTSNPN and CDR2 is SVGIG in the germline V gene (reference sequence). Trimming removed 6 bases at V and 4 bases at J, with 10 bases between. The CDR3 totals 12 residues. The CDR3 nucleotides are TGTGCCTGCGATGGATCTTACAATGAGCAGTTCTTC. Translated: CACDGSYNEQFF. The entire variable domain, with the rest obtained from reference TRBV30 and TRBJ2-1, is as follows: SQTIHQWPATLVQPVGSPLSLECTVEGTSNPNLYWYRQAAGRGLQLLFYSVGIGQISSEVPQNLSASRPQDRQFILSSKKLLLSDSGFYLCACDGSYNEQFFGPGTRLTVL.

In nucleotides, the CDR3 is TGCGCCAGCAGCGCTGGATCAGGGGGCCTGAATGAGCAGTTCTTC. Protein product: CASSAGSGGLNEQFF. This chain uses TRBV5-1 with TRBJ2-1; 8 bases fit TRBD1. Trimming removed 4 bases from V and 7 bases from J; junction bases left unmatched: 10. Germline-derived CDR1 and CDR2 are SGHRS and YFSETQ. This CDR3 has 15 residues.

The V call is TRBV28, the J call TRBJ1-2; TRBD1 matches at 7 bases. CDR3 length: 19 residues. CDR1 is MDHEN and CDR2 is SYDVKM in the germline V gene. Trimming took 0 bases from V and 0 from J; bases not matched to a gene: 13. The CDR3, as DNA: TGTGCCAGCAGTTTATGGACAGGGCGGAACCCTTTAACTAACTATGGCTACACCTTC. Translated, it gives CASSLWTGRNPLTNYGYTF.

This clone was counted a single time. V is TRBV6-5 and J is TRBJ1-2, with D possibly being TRBD1 (6 bases). Trimming removed 4 bases from V and 4 bases from J, with 16 bases in between. This CDR3 has 15 residues. CDR1 is MNHEY and CDR2 is SVGAGI in the germline V gene. The CDR3 region is CASSFSLTGSYGYTF. In DNA form, the CDR3 reads TGTGCCAGCAGTTTCTCTCTGACAGGATCCTATGGCTACACCTTC.

This clone was seen once. The V call is TRBV7-9, the J call TRBJ2-2; 11 nucleotides agree with TRBD2. CDR1 is SEHNR and CDR2 is FQNEAQ in the germline V gene (reference sequence). V trimming: 4 bases; J trimming: 7 bases; junction bases outside the gene matches: 5. The CDR3 contains 15 residues. CDR3 sequence: CASSSSGRIGGELFF. For the CDR3, the DNA is TGTGCCAGCAGCTCTAGCGGGAGGATCGGCGGGGAGCTGTTTTTT.

The gene calls are TRBV27 and TRBJ1-1; possible D gene TRBD1, 6 bases. CDR1 and CDR2 from the germline V gene are MNHEY and SMNVEV (reference sequence). This CDR3 region has 14 residues. Between the trimmed V and J ends, which lost 7 bases and 5 bases, there was a span of 17 bases. CDR3: CASTSRGQVTEAFF. The CDR3 DNA reads TGTGCCAGCACCTCCCGGGGGCAGGTGACTGAAGCTTTCTTT.

The V and J genes are TRBV30 and TRBJ2-7, with TRBD1 matching over 7 bases. V shed 5 bases and J 5 bases; nucleotides not matched to a gene: 9. The germline V gene has CDR1 GTSNPN and CDR2 SVGIG (reference sequence). The CDR3 consists of 13 residues. In DNA form, the CDR3 reads TGTGCCTGGGGAACAGGGGATGACGACGAGCAGTACTTC. Translating it yields CAWGTGDDDEQYF.

This chain links TRBV28 with TRBJ2-7; perhaps TRBD1 as D (5 bases). The V end lost 6 bases, the J end lost 2 bases, and 23 bases lay between the germline ends. Germline V lookup: CDR1 MDHEN, CDR2 SYDVKM. CDR3 length: 17 residues. CDR3 in amino acids: CASRPLSLVGVPYEQYF. CDR3 in DNA: TGTGCCAGCAGACCCCTCTCGTTAGTAGGGGTTCCCTACGAGCAGTACTTC.